The clone carrying this TCR beta chain was found many times. The target antigen is unknown. Germline assignment: CDR1 PRHDT and CDR2 FYEKMQ (reference sequence). The CDR3 runs to 14 residues. Trimming pared 5 bases from V and 6 bases from J, leaving 17 bases between. These data originate in a study of Graves' ophthalmopathy and Graves' hyperthyroidism. General study results and limits: Most thyroid clonotypes expanded beyond 0.001 frequency were also found in blood. Distinction of ophthalmopathy from stable hyperthyroidism by a 13-signature model reached roughly 88% sensitivity and 81.08% specificity.

Amplification targeted the TCR beta CDR3 regions, with RNA transcripts as the source material. Scientists carried out first-round RT-PCR using HTBI primers and then a second-round multiplex PCR. TCRdb re-analysed the multiplex PCR reads in MiXCR, keeping a single row per CDR3 protein. This table holds roughly 400,000 distinct CDR3 sequences, about 16% found once. The TCR originated in a woman aged 18-29 years with Graves' ophthalmopathy. Sequencing was done on a sample of peripheral blood. The chain combines TRBV13 with TRBJ2-7, with no clear D. CDR3 loop: CASSPKSLRAEQYF. The CDR3 nucleotides are TGTGCCAGCAGCCCGAAGTCGCTACGGGCCGAGCAGTACTTC.